The present T cell receptor beta chain was sequenced within a study of cytomegalovirus exposure and HLA in healthy donors. Broader study findings: Some segments of the V type, notably TRBV6-2 and TRBV6-3, were excluded as indistinguishable.

The CDR3 spans 15 residues. Trimming stripped 6 bases from V and 0 bases from J, with 17 bases between. CDR1 and CDR2 from the germline V gene are SQVTM and ANQGSEA. Likely unrecorded immune exposures existed in these nominally healthy donors. Researchers ran the PCR with 60 Vbeta and 13 Jbeta primers. Generated by immunoSEQ multiplex PCR, the TCRdb table keeps only in-frame clones and is missing some. The data show fewer than 95,000 clones, with 85% seen just once and around 7.4% held by the top ten. With respect to this clone: The antigen remains undetermined.

Sequenced: PBMCs. The TCR comes from a man aged 35 to 55 in good health and CMV-seropositive. The chain couples TRBV29-1 to TRBJ2-5; D perhaps matches TRBD1 (5 bases). The CDR3 loop is CSVRKRGRYQETQYF. CDR3 DNA: TGCAGCGTCCGCAAAAGGGGCAGGTACCAAGAGACCCAGTACTTC.